This is a list of T cell receptor beta chains from one sample in a study of breast tumors, draining lymph nodes, adjacent tissues. TCRdb re-analysed the multiplex PCR reads in MiXCR, keeping a single row per CDR3 protein. The table has under 150,000 distinct CDR3 sequences, under 25% seen once. Specimen: axillary lymph node tissue. The receptors were gathered from a female donor with breast cancer. Some clones in this sample may be carry-over from other donors' samples. CDR3s include the opening cysteine and the closing phenylalanine or tryptophan. The D gene is left open where the match is weak. Size is omitted from some rows. Given values are once, few, many or a class for expanded clones.

many	-	TRBV9	TRBJ2-5	CASERTTGETQYF	TGTGCCAGCGAGCGGACCACGGGTGAGACCCAGTACTTC
-	TRBD1	TRBV20-1	TRBJ1-2	CSARGGEGQGIPYGYTF	TGCAGTGCTAGAGGGGGGGAAGGACAGGGGATCCCCTATGGCTACACCTTC
many	TRBD2	TRBV4-1	TRBJ2-7	CASSQASGNSYEQYF	TGCGCCAGCAGCCAAGCGAGCGGGAATTCCTACGAGCAGTACTTC
many	TRBD1	TRBV7-9	TRBJ2-2	CASSFRQGGNTGELFF	TGTGCCAGCAGCTTTCGACAGGGCGGGAACACCGGGGAGCTGTTTTTT
many	-	TRBV7-7	TRBJ2-1	CASSLLLDNEQFF	TGTGCCAGCAGCTTATTACTAGACAATGAGCAGTTCTTC
many	TRBD2	TRBV5-1	TRBJ2-2	CASSQTSPNTGELFF	TGCGCCAGCAGCCAGACTAGCCCGAACACCGGGGAGCTGTTTTTT
many	-	TRBV12-3/TRBV12-4	TRBJ2-3	CASSSPTRGADTQYF	TGTGCCAGCAGTTCCCCTACCAGGGGAGCAGATACGCAGTATTTT
many	TRBD2	TRBV20-1	TRBJ2-2	CSAIQAGTNTGELFF	TGCAGTGCTATCCAAGCGGGGACGAACACCGGGGAGCTGTTTTTT
many	-	TRBV3-2	TRBJ2-5	CASSQGLAERIQETQYF	TGTGCCAGCAGCCAAGGGCTAGCGGAACGAATACAAGAGACCCAGTACTTC
many	-	TRBV6-5	TRBJ2-7	CASSRLPYEQYF	TGTGCCAGCAGCCGCTTACCCTACGAGCAGTACTTC
many	-	TRBV3-1	TRBJ2-7	CASSQDRYEQYF	TGTGCCAGCAGCCAAGATCGGTACGAGCAGTACTTC